Listed here is a single T cell receptor beta chain. Antigen specificity is unknown. This sample is part of a study of identifying expanded T cells in peripheral blood. Study-level points and caveats: Across healthy donors, higher total template counts meant significantly greater roughly two-week count variance. Approximately 1.1 clones differed between technical replicates, versus about 17 and 20 over time.

The repertoire was sequenced with immunoSEQ multiplex PCR; TCRdb's copy has only in-frame clones and lacks some. The table shows 70,000 to 100,000 clones, with 85% to 90% occurring only once. Collection occurred without any documented infections or immune events in donors. The sample consisted of blood. The source of this sequence is a person aged 18 to 70 in good health.

The CDR3 protein is CSVEENTEAFF. CDR3 bases: TGCAGCGTTGAAGAGAACACTGAAGCTTTCTTT. This rearrangement joins TRBV29-1 to TRBJ1-1; no clear D gene. CDR1 and CDR2 from the germline V gene are SQVTM and ANQGSEA. The CDR3 extends over 11 amino acids. V was clipped by 0 bases and J by 1 base, with 0 bases between them.